Listed below are T cell receptor beta chains from one sample, sequenced in a study of T-cell reconstitution after alpha-beta-depleted transplantation in children. TCRdb ran MiXCR on the PCR reads and lists one entry per CDR3 protein. Of about 980,000 distinct CDR3 sequences in the sample, roughly 31% are singletons; the top ten hold 28%. Sequencing used PBMCs, mostly from graft donor cells, obtained 360 days after TCRalphabeta/CD19-depleted stem cell transplant. These receptor sequences come from a boy in the first two years of life who had a stem cell transplant for SCID, so the T cells may come from the graft donor. The CDR3 runs from the conserved cysteine through the conserved F or W. D genes are given only for firm matches. A clone size is listed for some rows: how often the clone was seen (once, few, many), or a class if it is expanded.

TRBJ2-3,TRBD2,TRBV7-2,few,CASMRSGRVDTQYF,TGTGCCAGCATGCGGTCGGGGAGGGTAGATACGCAGTATTTT
TRBJ2-7,NA,TRBV6-6,NA,CASKGPRGYEQYF,TGTGCCAGCAAAGGACCAAGGGGCTACGAGCAGTACTTC
TRBJ1-4,TRBD1,TRBV6-1,NA,CASSSDRKNEKLFF,TGTGCCAGCAGCTCGGACAGGAAAAATGAAAAACTGTTTTTT
TRBJ1-2,TRBD1,TRBV18,NA,CASSPADRGLFYGYTF,TGTGCCAGCTCACCTGCAGACAGGGGGCTCTTTTATGGCTACACCTTC
TRBJ2-7,NA,TRBV4-1,NA,CASSQDIRIYEQYF,TGCGCCAGCAGCCAAGATATTCGGATCTACGAGCAGTACTTC
TRBJ2-7,NA,TRBV4-1,NA,CASSRTRASSYEQYF,TGCGCCAGCAGCCGGACTCGGGCGAGCTCCTACGAGCAGTACTTC
TRBJ1-4,TRBD1,TRBV20-1,few,CSARPWEDRVNEKLFF,TGCAGTGCTAGACCCTGGGAGGACAGGGTCAATGAAAAACTGTTTTTT
TRBJ2-7,TRBD2,TRBV10-3,few,CAISEALADEQYF,TGTGCCATCAGTGAGGCTCTAGCGGACGAGCAGTACTTC
TRBJ2-1,NA,TRBV5-5,NA,CASSLGETSREQFF,TGTGCCAGCAGCTTGGGGGAGACCTCCAGGGAGCAGTTCTTC
TRBJ2-5,TRBD2,TRBV14,NA,CASSRQGLPPETQYF,TGTGCCAGCAGCCGGCAGGGACTACCTCCAGAGACCCAGTACTTC
TRBJ2-1,TRBD1,TRBV6-1,few,CASSEGIFGDRSNEQFF,TGTGCCAGCAGTGAAGGAATTTTTGGGGACAGGAGCAATGAGCAGTTCTTC
TRBJ2-2,NA,TRBV27,NA,CASSPGLGTGELFF,TGTGCCAGCAGCCCCGGGTTGGGCACCGGGGAGCTGTTTTTT
TRBJ2-1,TRBD1,TRBV12-3/TRBV12-4,NA,CASSLVGGQGPTNYNEQFF,TGTGCCAGCAGTTTAGTAGGAGGACAGGGCCCTACAAACTACAATGAGCAGTTCTTC
TRBJ2-2,NA,TRBV11-2,once,CASSLDAGKANTGELFF,TGTGCCAGCAGCTTAGATGCAGGGAAGGCGAACACCGGGGAGCTGTTTTTT
TRBJ2-3,NA,TRBV20-1,few,CSALILLGNTDTQYF,TGCAGTGCCCTAATCCTATTGGGGAATACAGATACGCAGTATTTT
TRBJ1-2,TRBD1,TRBV2,NA,CASRMTGASYGYTF,TGTGCCAGCAGGATGACAGGGGCGAGCTATGGCTACACCTTC
TRBJ2-3,NA,TRBV20-1,NA,CSARDVVTQALGTQYF,TGCAGTGCTAGAGATGTTGTGACTCAAGCTTTGGGTACGCAGTATTTT
TRBJ2-2,TRBD1,TRBV5-1,few,CASSPTGGRNTGELFF,TGCGCCAGCAGCCCCACAGGGGGCCGGAACACCGGGGAGCTGTTTTTT
TRBJ2-7,NA,TRBV5-1,few,CASSLGVGHEQYF,TGCGCCAGCAGCTTGGGGGTCGGCCACGAGCAGTACTTC
TRBJ2-3,NA,TRBV6-5,NA,CASSYSRWGSTDTQYF,TGTGCCAGCAGTTACTCGAGATGGGGCAGCACAGATACGCAGTATTTT
TRBJ2-5,TRBD2,TRBV20-1,few,CSANRGGSMETQYF,TGCAGTGCCAATCGGGGGGGATCAATGGAGACCCAGTACTTC
TRBJ2-5,NA,TRBV20-1,NA,CSAEWWETQYF,TGCAGTGCGGAGTGGTGGGAGACCCAGTACTTC
TRBJ2-6,TRBD1,TRBV7-2,NA,CASSLAGGESGANVLTF,TGTGCCAGCAGCTTAGCAGGGGGCGAGTCTGGGGCCAACGTCCTGACTTTC
TRBJ2-1,NA,TRBV12-3/TRBV12-4,few,CASSLWQEGNEQFF,TGTGCCAGCAGTTTGTGGCAGGAGGGCAATGAGCAGTTCTTC
TRBJ2-3,TRBD2,TRBV20-1,few,CSASGSGLAGTDTQYF,TGCAGTGCTAGTGGGAGCGGGCTAGCGGGCACAGATACGCAGTATTTT
TRBJ2-5,TRBD2,TRBV7-2,NA,CASSLDGPGRETQYF,TGTGCCAGCAGCTTAGACGGGCCCGGGAGGGAGACCCAGTACTTC
TRBJ2-3,TRBD2,TRBV12-3/TRBV12-4,NA,CASSFSAGGLASTDTQYF,TGTGCCAGCAGTTTCTCGGCGGGGGGGCTTGCTAGCACAGATACGCAGTATTTT
TRBJ2-5,TRBD2,TRBV12-3/TRBV12-4,few,CASNLGGEETQYF,TGTGCCAGCAACCTCGGGGGGGAAGAGACCCAGTACTTC
TRBJ1-3,NA,TRBV7-6,NA,CASSLFPERLYF,TGTGCCAGCAGCTTATTCCCTGAACGGTTATATTTT
TRBJ2-5,TRBD1,TRBV2,NA,CASGPQGRWRETQYF,TGTGCCAGCGGACCACAGGGGCGGTGGCGAGAGACCCAGTACTTC
TRBJ2-1,NA,TRBV7-9,few,CASSLALTRNEQFF,TGTGCCAGCAGCTTAGCGCTAACTCGCAATGAGCAGTTCTTC
TRBJ2-3,TRBD2,TRBV3-1,NA,CASSQGRLAIADTQYF,TGTGCCAGCAGCCAAGGTCGACTAGCCATCGCAGATACGCAGTATTTT